The 31 T cell receptor beta chains presented below share a single source sample, sequenced in a study of shared clonotypes between healthy human individuals (TCRdb year 2020). Library prep was done by the immunoSEQ multiplex PCR assay. The source is immuneACCESS, and TCRdb retained only in-frame sequences with V and J called. Part of the clones is not carried over; for the studies checked, unresolved V genes explain less than half of this, and the remainder is unexplained. This sample is represented by about 2.4 million clones; approximately 90% of them were singletons. The ten largest account for around 0.15% of the sample. Sequenced material: naive CD4+ T cells sorted from blood. Reading the label with the study, this specimen's cell subset or site is: CD45RA+ positively selected. The receptors derive from a man aged 18 to 30 in good health.

The genes are TRBV19 and TRBJ2-3; 10 bases are a match to TRBD2. The CDR3 sequence is 15 residues long. Trimming cost V 5 bases and J 3 bases; bases outside gene matches: 5. Germline lookup yields CDR1 LNHDA and CDR2 SQIVND (reference sequence). Here the CDR3 reads CASSSLSGGTDTQYF. CDR3 DNA sequence: TGTGCCAGTAGTTCCCTTAGCGGGGGGACAGATACGCAGTATTTT.

This sequence joins TRBV25-1 and TRBJ2-5, with 9 bases that match TRBD1. Germline V CDR1 and CDR2: MGHDK, SYGVNS. With 7 bases clipped from V and 4 bases from J, the junction kept 1 base outside the gene matches. The CDR3 is 12 amino acids. As DNA, the CDR3 is TGTGCCAGCAAGGACAGGGGAGAGACCCAGTACTTC. Encoded protein: CASKDRGETQYF.

The chain's CDR3 is CASSLKGAGTTDNEQFF. DNA for the CDR3: TGTGCCAGCAGCTTAAAAGGGGCGGGGACTACCGACAATGAGCAGTTCTTC. The chain couples TRBV11-2 to TRBJ2-1; 7 bases map to TRBD2. The CDR3 contains 17 residues. J was trimmed by 5 bases and V by 2 bases; bases with no gene match: 12. Germline assignment: CDR1 SGHAT and CDR2 FQNNGV.

CDR3 in amino acids: CASSESLAGLRTGELFF. CDR3 DNA sequence: TGTGCCAGCAGTGAATCGCTAGCGGGCCTTAGGACCGGGGAGCTGTTTTTT. The rearrangement joins TRBV2 to TRBJ2-2; 8 nucleotides agree with TRBD2. With V trimmed by 2 bases and J by 5 bases, 10 bases remained unmatched. CDR3 length: 17 residues. Germline V CDR1 and CDR2: SNHLY, FYNNEI.

The chain links TRBV27 to TRBJ2-1; 12 nucleotides agree with TRBD2. J gave up 0 bases and V 5 bases, and 2 bases lay outside the gene matches. This CDR3 is built from 16 residues. Germline V gene lookup returns CDR1 MNHEY and CDR2 SMNVEV (reference sequence). The CDR3 DNA reads as TGTGCCAGCAGTCTAGCGGGGGGGTACTCCTACAATGAGCAGTTCTTC. It specifies CASSLAGGYSYNEQFF.

Turning to this clone: Other DNA sequences in this specimen translate into the identical CDR3. The chain links TRBV7-9 to TRBJ2-2; tentative D call: TRBD1 (5 bases). V lost 6 bases to trimming and J lost 1 base, with 9 bases between them. The germline CDR1 and CDR2 sequences are SEHNR and FQNEAQ (reference sequence). The CDR3 has 14 residues. The CDR3 nucleotides are TGTGCCAGCAGTCCAGACAGGAACACCGGGGAGCTGTTTTTT. This translates into CASSPDRNTGELFF.

This clone occurred a few times. Other nucleotide sequences in the sample specify the same CDR3. V and J are TRBV30 and TRBJ1-4; TRBD1 might be the D (6 bases). From germline, CDR1 is GTSNPN and CDR2 SVGIG (reference sequence). V lost 5 bases and J 5 bases, leaving 9 bases between the germline ends. The CDR3 is 12 residues long. Here the CDR3 DNA reads TGTGCCTGGGGGCAGGGGAATGAAAAACTGTTTTTT. The encoded protein is CAWGQGNEKLFF.

With regard to this clone: The sample contains more than one DNA sequence encoding this CDR3. The rearrangement uses TRBV7-2 and TRBJ2-3; a weak D match, TRBD2 (6 bases). Trimming left V 4 bases short and J 6 bases short, with 8 bases between. Germline V gives CDR1 SGHTA, CDR2 FQGNSA. CDR3 length: 12 residues. CDR3 region: CASSSGGDTQYF. The CDR3, as DNA: TGTGCCAGCAGCTCCGGGGGTGATACGCAGTATTTT.

This rearrangement joins TRBV2 to TRBJ2-7, with D possibly called TRBD1 or TRBD2 (6 bases each). Germline CDR1 is SNHLY and CDR2 is FYNNEI. V lost 9 bases and J 5 bases, leaving 17 bases between the germline ends. The CDR3 has 13 residues. This CDR3 reads CARSGGESHEQYF. The CDR3, as DNA: TGTGCCAGATCCGGGGGCGAATCCCACGAGCAGTACTTC.

The gene calls are TRBV6-1 and TRBJ1-2; D unresolved. The CDR3 covers 16 residues. The V gene's germline CDR1 is MNHNS and CDR2 SASEGT. Trimming pared 2 bases from V and 5 bases from J, leaving 18 bases between. The CDR3 DNA reads TGTGCCAGCAGTGAATGGGAACGCGGCCGTCGGTATGGCTACACCTTC. As protein: CASSEWERGRRYGYTF.

The gene calls are TRBV30 and TRBJ1-2, with no clear D. Trimming shortened V by 4 bases and J by 4 bases, and 13 bases separated the two germline ends. CDR1 is GTSNPN, CDR2 SVGIG, per germline (reference sequence). The CDR3 is 13 amino acids. As DNA, the CDR3 is TGTGCCTGGAACCGGAGGGCAATCTATGGCTACACCTTC. Its protein product is CAWNRRAIYGYTF.

The rearrangement uses TRBV4-2 and TRBJ1-2; unclear D gene. V gave up 4 bases and J gave up 11 bases, with 14 bases separating them. Germline CDR1 and CDR2: LGHNA and YNFKEQ. This CDR3 is 12 amino acids long. CDR3 DNA sequence: TGTGCCAGCAGCCTACAAGATTATCGTTACACCTTC. Translation gives CASSLQDYRYTF.

Note on this clone: Its ends do not fully match the called genes, so a read error is possible. This chain links TRBV7-4 with TRBJ1-2; 10 bases fit TRBD1. Germline assignment: CDR1 SGHVT and CDR2 SQSDAQ. The CDR3 has 15 amino acids. The CDR3 protein is CASSLDRGLGYGYTF. CDR3 coding DNA: TGTGCCAGCAGTTTAGACAGGGGGCTTGGTTATGGCTACACCTTC.

The rearrangement uses TRBV5-4 and TRBJ1-2, with 8 bases identical to TRBD1. Germline CDR1 and CDR2: SGHNT and YYREEE (reference sequence). The length of the CDR3 is 17 residues. Trimming at V came to 0 bases and at J to 2 bases, leaving 9 bases not matched to a gene. Here the CDR3 reads CASSLEGRGQQNYGYTF. In DNA form, the CDR3 reads TGTGCCAGCAGCTTGGAGGGCAGGGGGCAACAGAACTATGGCTACACCTTC. Full variable domain (outside the CDR3, taken from reference TRBV5-4 and TRBJ1-2): ETGVTQSPTHLIKTRGQQVTLRCSSQSGHNTVSWYQQALGQGPQFIFQYYREEENGRGNFPPRFSGLQFPNYSSELNVNALELDDSALYLCASSLEGRGQQNYGYTFGSGTRLTVV.

The V call is TRBV6-1, the J call TRBJ2-6, with D possibly being TRBD2 (6 bases). CDR3 length: 16 amino acids. V was cut by 3 bases and J by 3 bases, with 12 bases left in between. CDR1 is MNHNS, CDR2 SASEGT, per germline. The CDR3 DNA reads as TGTGCCAGCAGTGAGCGGGGCCTTGGTGGGGCCAACGTCCTGACTTTC. Residues: CASSERGLGGANVLTF.

The gene calls are TRBV30 and TRBJ1-2, with 7 bases that match TRBD1. This CDR3 spans 13 amino acids. Germline V gene data show CDR1 as GTSNPN and CDR2 as SVGIG (reference sequence). Unmatched junction bases numbered 4, after V lost 3 bases and J lost 3 bases. The CDR3: CAWRTGTDYGYTF. The CDR3 bases are TGTGCCTGGAGGACAGGGACGGACTATGGCTACACCTTC.

V and J are TRBV6-7 and TRBJ2-7; D assignment may be TRBD1 or TRBD2 (5 bases each). TRBV6-7 falls under the ORF class, with uncertain function. Between the trimmed V and J ends, which lost 8 bases and 2 bases, there was a span of 16 bases. This CDR3 contains 14 residues. The CDR3 sequence: CASHLVQEAYEQYF. For the CDR3, the DNA is TGTGCCAGCCATTTAGTACAGGAGGCCTACGAGCAGTACTTC.

The table lists this clone with a few counts. CDR3 DNA: TGTGCCATCAGTGGCGCTGCCTGGGAGCAGTACTTC. It encodes CAISGAAWEQYF. The genes are TRBV10-3 and TRBJ2-7; D gene ambiguous. CDR3 length equals 12 residues. Trimming shortened V by 4 bases and J by 7 bases, and 11 bases separated the two germline ends. Germline V gene sequence: CDR1 ENHRY, CDR2 SYGVKD.

The CDR3 is CASSSPRQGSEQYF. CDR3 bases: TGTGCCAGCAGTTCGCCCCGACAGGGCTCCGAGCAGTACTTC. This chain uses TRBV28 with TRBJ2-7; 7 nucleotides line up with TRBD1. From germline, CDR1 is MDHEN and CDR2 SYDVKM. J was trimmed by 6 bases and V by 4 bases; bases with no gene match: 9. CDR3 size: 14 residues.

The gene calls are TRBV25-1 and TRBJ2-5; D gene unclear. This CDR3 region has 14 residues. V lost 3 bases, J lost 2 bases, and 10 bases lay in between. Per the germline V gene, CDR1 is MGHDK and CDR2 is SYGVNS. The CDR3 region is CASSDWAGQETQYF. Here the CDR3 DNA reads TGTGCCAGCAGTGATTGGGCTGGACAAGAGACCCAGTACTTC.

The V call is TRBV9, the J call TRBJ2-1; D possibly uses TRBD1 or TRBD2 (5 bases each). This CDR3 spans 15 amino acids. The V and J ends lost 2 bases and 2 bases respectively, with 11 bases between them. Germline V gene lookup returns CDR1 SGDLS and CDR2 YYNGEE. The CDR3 reads CASSVEGNTYNEQFF. DNA for the CDR3: TGTGCCAGCAGCGTTGAGGGGAACACCTACAATGAGCAGTTCTTC.

The chain joins TRBV7-9 to TRBJ2-3; D ambiguous. The CDR3 covers 15 residues. The V gene lost 1 base and the J gene lost 5 bases, with 13 bases spanning the gap. Germline values: CDR1 SEHNR, CDR2 FQNEAQ (reference sequence). The CDR3 spells CASSLGRPPGDTQYF. The CDR3 nucleotides read TGTGCCAGCAGCTTAGGGCGTCCGCCCGGAGATACGCAGTATTTT.

The V gene is TRBV5-1, the J gene TRBJ2-3; 9 bases fit TRBD2. In germline, CDR1 is SGHRS, CDR2 YFSETQ. There are 17 residues in the CDR3. V dropped 3 bases and J dropped 8; count of bases not matched to a gene: 16. Written as DNA, the CDR3 is TGCGCCAGCAGCTCCCCGAGCGGGGGGATGTTTAGGGGTACGCAGTATTTT. Protein sequence: CASSSPSGGMFRGTQYF.

The chain employs TRBV5-1 and TRBJ2-3; tentative D call: TRBD2 (6 bases). Trimming left V 5 bases short and J 3 bases short, with 10 bases between. This CDR3 spans 13 amino acids. The germline CDR1 and CDR2 sequences are SGHRS and YFSETQ. The CDR3 DNA sequence: TGCGCCAGCAGTGCGGGGAATACAGATACGCAGTATTTT. It is translated as CASSAGNTDTQYF.

The chain recombines TRBV2 with TRBJ2-5; 9 bases map to TRBD1. V trimming: 4 bases; J trimming: 5 bases; junction bases outside the gene matches: 5. Germline-derived CDR1 and CDR2 are SNHLY and FYNNEI. The CDR3 has 14 residues. This CDR3 is CASSAGQGGETQYF. DNA for the CDR3: TGTGCCAGCAGTGCGGGACAGGGTGGCGAGACCCAGTACTTC.

This rearrangement joins TRBV7-8 to TRBJ2-5; D assignment may be TRBD1 or TRBD2 (5 bases each). In germline, CDR1 is SGHVS, CDR2 FQNEAQ. The CDR3 is 16 amino acids. With 6 bases removed from V and 4 bases from J, the gap between germline ends came to 21 bases. The CDR3 protein is CASSLPRDLSRETQYF. The CDR3 DNA sequence: TGTGCCAGCAGTTTACCCCGGGACCTATCTAGAGAGACCCAGTACTTC. Full variable domain (remainder filled in from reference TRBV7-8 and TRBJ2-5): GAGVSQSPRYKVAKRGQDVALRCDPISGHVSLFWYQQALGQGPEFLTYFQNEAQLDKSGLPSDRFFAERPEGSVSTLKIQRTQQEDSAVYLCASSLPRDLSRETQYFGPGTRLLVL.

This clone has a single count. The chain couples TRBV21-1 to TRBJ2-6; the listed D gene, TRBD2, was not tested against the DNA. TRBV21-1 represents a pseudogene. The CDR3 contains 14 residues. The CDR3 loop is CAIAGRTGANVLTF. The CDR3 nucleotides are TGTGCCATCGCCGGGAGGACGGGGGCCAACGTCCTGACTTTC.

The chain is built from TRBV20-1 and TRBJ1-1, with 7 bases matching TRBD1. This CDR3 is built from 11 residues. The ends lost 5 bases at V and 10 bases at J; junction bases unmatched: 7. Per the germline V gene, CDR1 is DFQATT and CDR2 is SNEGSKA (reference sequence). The CDR3 sequence: CSAAQGVRAFF. The CDR3 bases are TGCAGTGCTGCCCAGGGGGTGCGAGCTTTCTTT.

The chain recombines TRBV28 with TRBJ1-1; D unresolved. The ends were cut back, 5 bases at V and 1 base at J, with 8 bases in the middle. CDR1 is MDHEN, CDR2 SYDVKM, per germline. The CDR3 is 13 amino acids. The CDR3 loop is CASSPGRNTEAFF. The CDR3 bases are TGTGCCAGCAGTCCTGGGCGGAACACTGAAGCTTTCTTT. Looking up the rest from reference TRBV28 and TRBJ1-1 gives the full variable domain: DVKVTQSSRYLVKRTGEKVFLECVQDMDHENMFWYRQDPGLGLRLIYFSYDVKMKEKGDIPEGYSVSREKKERFSLILESASTNQTSMYLCASSPGRNTEAFFGQGTRLTVV.

The rearrangement uses TRBV10-3 and TRBJ1-2; 12 nucleotides line up with TRBD1. The CDR3 is 15 residues long. Looked up from germline, CDR1 is ENHRY and CDR2 is SYGVKD. The J segment lost 2 bases and the V segment lost 7 bases, leaving 5 bases of the junction unmatched. The CDR3 sequence is CAITQGQGANYGYTF. The CDR3 DNA reads as TGTGCCATCACCCAGGGACAGGGGGCGAACTATGGCTACACCTTC.

This clone was counted a few times. The chain carries TRBV15 and TRBJ1-4; D is uncertain. From germline, CDR1 is LNHNV and CDR2 YYDKDF (reference sequence). The CDR3 runs to 15 residues. V lost 3 bases and J 6 bases, leaving 14 bases between the germline ends. CDR3 nucleotides: TGTGCCACCAGCAGTGCCCCGACTGGGGATGAAAAACTGTTTTTT. It encodes CATSSAPTGDEKLFF.